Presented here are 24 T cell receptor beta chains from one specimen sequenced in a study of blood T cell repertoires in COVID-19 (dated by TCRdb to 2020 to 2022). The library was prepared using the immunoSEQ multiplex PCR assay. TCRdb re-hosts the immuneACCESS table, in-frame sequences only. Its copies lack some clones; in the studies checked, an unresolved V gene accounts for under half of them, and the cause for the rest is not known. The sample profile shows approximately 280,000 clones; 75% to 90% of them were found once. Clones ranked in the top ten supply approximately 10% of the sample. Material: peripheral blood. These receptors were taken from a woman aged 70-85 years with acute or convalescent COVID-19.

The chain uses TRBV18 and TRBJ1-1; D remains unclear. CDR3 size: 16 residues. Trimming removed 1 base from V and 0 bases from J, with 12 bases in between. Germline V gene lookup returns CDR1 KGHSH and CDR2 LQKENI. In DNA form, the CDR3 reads TGTGCCAGCTCACCACTCGCCAGTTCAATGAACACTGAAGCTTTCTTT. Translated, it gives CASSPLASSMNTEAFF. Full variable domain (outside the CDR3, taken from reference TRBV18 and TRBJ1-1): NAGVMQNPRHLVRRRGQEARLRCSPMKGHSHVYWYRQLPEEGLKFMVYLQKENIIDESGMPKERFSAEFPKEGPSILRIQQVVRGDSAAYFCASSPLASSMNTEAFFGQGTRLTVV.

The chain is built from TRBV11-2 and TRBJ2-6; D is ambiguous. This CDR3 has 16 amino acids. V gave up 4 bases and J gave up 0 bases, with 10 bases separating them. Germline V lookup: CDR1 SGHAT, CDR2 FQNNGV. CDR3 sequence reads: CASSWVGRSGANVLTF. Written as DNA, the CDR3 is TGTGCCAGCAGCTGGGTGGGCCGCTCTGGGGCCAACGTCCTGACTTTC.

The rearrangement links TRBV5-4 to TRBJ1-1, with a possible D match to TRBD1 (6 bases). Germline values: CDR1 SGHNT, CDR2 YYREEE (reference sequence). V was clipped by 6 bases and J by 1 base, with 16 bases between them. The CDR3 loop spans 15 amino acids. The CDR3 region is CASTPGGGANTEAFF. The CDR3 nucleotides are TGTGCCAGCACCCCCGGGGGGGGCGCGAACACTGAAGCTTTCTTT.

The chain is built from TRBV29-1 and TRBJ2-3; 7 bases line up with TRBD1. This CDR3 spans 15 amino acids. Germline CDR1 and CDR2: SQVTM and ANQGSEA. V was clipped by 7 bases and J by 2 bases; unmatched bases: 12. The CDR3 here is CSGATGDPHTDTQYF. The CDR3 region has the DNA TGCAGCGGAGCTACAGGGGATCCCCACACAGATACGCAGTATTTT.

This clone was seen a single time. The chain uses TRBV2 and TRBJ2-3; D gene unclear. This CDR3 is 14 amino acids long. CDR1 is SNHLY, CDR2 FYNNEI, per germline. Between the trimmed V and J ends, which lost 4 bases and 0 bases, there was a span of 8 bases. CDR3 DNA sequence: TGTGCCAGCAGTGCGGTCTCTAGCACAGATACGCAGTATTTT. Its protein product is CASSAVSSTDTQYF.

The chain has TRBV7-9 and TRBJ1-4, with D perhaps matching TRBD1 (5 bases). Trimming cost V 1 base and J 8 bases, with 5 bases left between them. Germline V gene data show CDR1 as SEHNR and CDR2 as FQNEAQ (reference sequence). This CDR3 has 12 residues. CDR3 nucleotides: TGTGCCAGCAGCTTAGGACAGGAAAAACTGTTTTTT. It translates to CASSLGQEKLFF. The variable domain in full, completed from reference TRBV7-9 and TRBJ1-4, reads DTGVSQNPRHKITKRGQNVTFRCDPISEHNRLYWYRQTLGQGPEFLTYFQNEAQLEKSRLLSDRFSAERPKGSFSTLEIQRTEQGDSAMYLCASSLGQEKLFFGSGTQLSVL.

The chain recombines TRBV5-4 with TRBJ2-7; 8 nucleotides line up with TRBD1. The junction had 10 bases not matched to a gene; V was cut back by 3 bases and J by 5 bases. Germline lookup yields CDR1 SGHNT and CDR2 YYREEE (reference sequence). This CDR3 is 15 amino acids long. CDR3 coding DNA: TGTGCCAGCAGCTCACCAGGGGGCTTGTTGCACGAGCAGTACTTC. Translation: CASSSPGGLLHEQYF.

The CDR3 region has the DNA TGTGCCAGCAGGCCCGTTGTCAGCTCCTATAATTCACCCCTCCACTTT. Residues: CASRPVVSSYNSPLHF. This chain uses TRBV6-6 with TRBJ1-6; D not certain. CDR1 MNHNY and CDR2 SVGAGI come from the germline V gene (reference sequence). The CDR3 is 16 amino acids. Trimming left V 6 bases short and J 0 bases short, with 12 bases between.

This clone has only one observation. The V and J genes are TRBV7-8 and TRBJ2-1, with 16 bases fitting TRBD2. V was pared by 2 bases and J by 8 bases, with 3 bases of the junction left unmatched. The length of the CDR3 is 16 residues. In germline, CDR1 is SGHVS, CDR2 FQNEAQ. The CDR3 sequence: CASSLQGLAGGHEQFF. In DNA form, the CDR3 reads TGTGCCAGCAGCTTACAGGGACTAGCGGGGGGGCATGAGCAGTTCTTC.

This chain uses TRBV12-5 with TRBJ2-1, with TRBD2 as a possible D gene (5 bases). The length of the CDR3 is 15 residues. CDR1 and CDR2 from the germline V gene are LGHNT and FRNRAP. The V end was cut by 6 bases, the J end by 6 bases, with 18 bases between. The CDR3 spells CASGEGGTPSNEQFF. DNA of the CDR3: TGTGCTAGTGGAGAGGGCGGCACACCCAGCAATGAGCAGTTCTTC.

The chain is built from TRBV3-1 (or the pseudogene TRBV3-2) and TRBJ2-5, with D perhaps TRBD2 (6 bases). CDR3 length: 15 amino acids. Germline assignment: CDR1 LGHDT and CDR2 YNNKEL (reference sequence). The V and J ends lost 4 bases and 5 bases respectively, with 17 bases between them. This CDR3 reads CASSPKEGKWETQYF. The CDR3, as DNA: TGTGCCAGCAGCCCTAAGGAGGGCAAATGGGAGACCCAGTACTTC.

The CDR3 loop is CASSPSRKREQYF. CDR3 coding DNA: TGTGCCAGCTCACCCTCTAGGAAGCGCGAGCAGTACTTC. The chain carries TRBV18 and TRBJ2-7, with D uncertain. The CDR3 length is 13 residues. Germline-derived CDR1 and CDR2 are KGHSH and LQKENI. V was cut by 3 bases and J by 6 bases, with 12 bases left in between.

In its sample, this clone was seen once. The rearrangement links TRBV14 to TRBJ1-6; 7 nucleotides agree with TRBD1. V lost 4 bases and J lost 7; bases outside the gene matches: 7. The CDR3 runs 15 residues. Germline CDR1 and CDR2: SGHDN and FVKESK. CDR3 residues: CASSRGRQGNSPLHF. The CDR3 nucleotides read TGTGCCAGCAGCCGCGGTCGACAGGGAAATTCACCCCTCCACTTT. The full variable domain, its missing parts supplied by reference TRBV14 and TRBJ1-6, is EAGVTQFPSHSVIEKGQTVTLRCDPISGHDNLYWYRRVMGKEIKFLLHFVKESKQDESGMPNNRFLAERTGGTYSTLKVQPAELEDSGVYFCASSRGRQGNSPLHFGNGTRLTVT.

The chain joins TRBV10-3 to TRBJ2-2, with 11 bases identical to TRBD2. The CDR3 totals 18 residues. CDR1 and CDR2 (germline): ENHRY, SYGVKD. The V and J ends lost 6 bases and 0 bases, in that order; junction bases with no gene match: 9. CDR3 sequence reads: CAIRELAGAFANTGELFF. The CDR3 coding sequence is TGTGCCATCAGAGAACTAGCGGGGGCTTTCGCGAACACCGGGGAGCTGTTTTTT.

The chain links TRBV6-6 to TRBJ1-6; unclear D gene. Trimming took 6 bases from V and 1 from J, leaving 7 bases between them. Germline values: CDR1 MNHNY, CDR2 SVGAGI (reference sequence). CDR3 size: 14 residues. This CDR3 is CASRTYSYNSPLHF. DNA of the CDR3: TGTGCCAGCAGAACCTATTCCTATAATTCACCCCTCCACTTT.

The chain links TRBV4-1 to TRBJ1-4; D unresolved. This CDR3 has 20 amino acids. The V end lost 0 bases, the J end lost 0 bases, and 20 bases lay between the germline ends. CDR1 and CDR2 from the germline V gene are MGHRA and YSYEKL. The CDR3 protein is CASSQDSGRGRFATNEKLFF. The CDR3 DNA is TGCGCCAGCAGCCAAGATTCGGGTCGAGGCAGATTCGCAACTAATGAAAAACTGTTTTTT.

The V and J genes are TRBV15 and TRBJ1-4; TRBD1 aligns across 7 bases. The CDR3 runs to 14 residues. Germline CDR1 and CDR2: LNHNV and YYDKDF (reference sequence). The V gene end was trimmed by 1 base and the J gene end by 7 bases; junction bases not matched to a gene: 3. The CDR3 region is CATSRVGGGEKLFF. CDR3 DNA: TGTGCCACCAGCAGAGTAGGGGGCGGTGAAAAACTGTTTTTT.

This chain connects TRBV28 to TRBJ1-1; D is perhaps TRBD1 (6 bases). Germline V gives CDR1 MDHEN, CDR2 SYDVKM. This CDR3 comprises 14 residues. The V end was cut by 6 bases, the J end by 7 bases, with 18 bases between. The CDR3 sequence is CASSGGGRRSEAFF. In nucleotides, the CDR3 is TGTGCCAGCAGCGGCGGGGGGCGTAGAAGTGAAGCTTTCTTT.

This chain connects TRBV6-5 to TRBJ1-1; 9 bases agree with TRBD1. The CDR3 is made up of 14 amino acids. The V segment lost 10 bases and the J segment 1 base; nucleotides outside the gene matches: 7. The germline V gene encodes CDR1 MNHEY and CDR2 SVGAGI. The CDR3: CATSRTGENTEAFF. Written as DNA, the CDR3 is TGTGCCACCTCACGGACAGGGGAGAACACTGAAGCTTTCTTT.

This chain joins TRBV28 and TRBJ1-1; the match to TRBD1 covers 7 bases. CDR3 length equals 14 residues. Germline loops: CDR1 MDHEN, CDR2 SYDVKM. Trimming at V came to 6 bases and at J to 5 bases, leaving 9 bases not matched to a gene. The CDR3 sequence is CASRKQGRRTEAFF. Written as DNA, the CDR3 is TGTGCCAGCAGGAAACAGGGGCGGCGAACTGAAGCTTTCTTT.

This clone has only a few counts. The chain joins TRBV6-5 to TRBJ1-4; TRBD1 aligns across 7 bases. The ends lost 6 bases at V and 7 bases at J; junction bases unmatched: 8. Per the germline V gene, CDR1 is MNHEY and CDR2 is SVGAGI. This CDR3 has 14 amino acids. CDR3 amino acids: CASRSQGIREKLFF. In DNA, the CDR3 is TGTGCCAGCAGATCACAGGGGATTCGTGAAAAACTGTTTTTT.

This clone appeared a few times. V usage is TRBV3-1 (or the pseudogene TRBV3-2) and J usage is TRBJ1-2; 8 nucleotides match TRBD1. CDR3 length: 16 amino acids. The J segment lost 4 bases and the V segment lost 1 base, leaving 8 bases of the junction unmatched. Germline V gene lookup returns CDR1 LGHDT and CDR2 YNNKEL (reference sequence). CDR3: CASSQVGTGAPYGYTF. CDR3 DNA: TGTGCCAGCAGCCAAGTAGGGACAGGAGCTCCCTATGGCTACACCTTC.

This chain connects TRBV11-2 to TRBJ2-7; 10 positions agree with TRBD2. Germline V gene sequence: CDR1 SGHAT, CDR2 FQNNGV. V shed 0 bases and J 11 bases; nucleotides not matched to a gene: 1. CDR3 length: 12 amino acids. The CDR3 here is CASSLEGTSEYF. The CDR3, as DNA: TGTGCCAGCAGCTTAGAGGGGACTAGCGAGTACTTC.

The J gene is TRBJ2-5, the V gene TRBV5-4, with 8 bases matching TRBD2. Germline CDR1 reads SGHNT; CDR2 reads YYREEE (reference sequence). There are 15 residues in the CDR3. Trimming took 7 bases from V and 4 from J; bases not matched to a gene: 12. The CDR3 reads CASGLRGGTRETQYF. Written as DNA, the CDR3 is TGTGCCAGCGGACTACGGGGGGGAACCCGAGAGACCCAGTACTTC.